Listed below are T cell receptor beta chains from one sample, sequenced in a study of T cells in Graves' hyperthyroidism and ophthalmopathy. TCRdb re-derived calls from the multiplex PCR reads in MiXCR, one entry per CDR3 protein. The repertoire holds roughly 710,000 distinct CDR3 sequences, with just over 35% as singletons. Sequencing was performed on blood. Every receptor here comes from a woman between 40 and 55 years old with Graves' hyperthyroidism. CDR3s include the opening cysteine and the closing phenylalanine or tryptophan. Clone size is shown for a subset of rows, as once, few, many or a class of expanded clone.

size,V,CDR3
few,TRBV4-3,CASSQDIWGYQPQHF
many,TRBV2,CASSASPELYEQYF
many,TRBV11-2,CASSLMGGGETQYF
many,TRBV7-2,CASSLGSGSGANVLTF
-,TRBV7-9,CASSSDRGGALSYEQYF
many,TRBV20-1,CSGHWPEMNTEAFF
many,TRBV11-3,CASSPGGDSPLHF
-,TRBV11-2,CASRREQTGELFF
-,TRBV10-3,CAISAGANVLAF
-,TRBV4-3,CASSQETGAQYYGYTF
few,TRBV5-4,CASSWGQGAGTEAFF
few,TRBV3-1,CASSHSGVRANVLTF
many,TRBV20-1,CSARTVTTNEKLFF
few,TRBV6-4,CASGQGSPEQYF
-,TRBV20-1,CSARNSGLQHF
-,TRBV6-5,CASSPAHRGRNQPQHF
-,TRBV7-9,CASSLFDPDRTLPATNEKLFF
-,TRBV10-2,CASSEQGWGTEAFF
-,TRBV10-2,CASSEVGIGTREQYF
-,TRBV5-1,CASNPSRGGVYTEAFF
-,TRBV10-3,CAISERGTGWKDQPRHF
once,TRBV9,CASSSGQVATIYF
-,TRBV12-3/TRBV12-4,CASSLSQTGGYTF
-,TRBV2,CASSVPGGGGYTF
-,TRBV4-3,CASSPGQGQQYF
-,TRBV6-1,CASRGRGSGTQETQYF
-,TRBV7-9,CASSYGDGSSYEQYF
-,TRBV7-2,CASSLAETGGGYTF
many,TRBV15,CATSRGHGGSVETQYF
-,TRBV2,CASRGLPGTADTGELFF
-,TRBV7-2,CASRQTRESGTEAFF
few,TRBV11-3,CASSSGGDEAFF
-,TRBV29-1,CSSPGQNLNTEAFF
-,TRBV7-9,CASSAEVPQHF
-,TRBV6-5,CAISYGSGARDEQYF
-,TRBV10-3,CATNTGQGRTNAYEQYF
-,TRBV7-2,CASSFPEGYGYTF
many,TRBV29-1,CSVTGLSRRGYTF
-,TRBV6-5,CASTHREGQPQHF
-,TRBV7-2,CASSPRPGTTPSGANVLTF
once,TRBV18,CASSPMNRGHYEQYF
many,TRBV12-3/TRBV12-4,CASSLRRTEAFF
-,TRBV6-6,CASSDFGEKLFF
few,TRBV19,CASSIKRGDSNQPQHF
-,TRBV5-4,CASTQTSGRQETQYF
once,TRBV19,CASGEDRGRNEQFF
many,TRBV7-2,CASSLGTVSSGNTIYF
-,TRBV7-2,CASTTHTGFFSYGQYF
-,TRBV14,CASSQARDRVVYEQYF
many,TRBV7-9,CASSTPSSEAFF
many,TRBV29-1,CSVGAERNYGYTF
few,TRBV30,CAWMRRYYGYTF
few,TRBV5-8,CASIPTGYTEAFF
-,TRBV24-1,CATRDDQPQHF
-,TRBV6-5,CAISYSSGGDGYTF
many,TRBV12-3/TRBV12-4,CASSSQGRGTEAFF
-,TRBV11-1,CASSRSGRAPDTQYF